This T cell receptor (beta chain) was retrieved from a study of regulatory T cells in long-lasting Graves disease. The study, taken as a whole, reports: Newly diagnosed Graves' patients exceeded persistent ones in TCR diversity. Public clonotype sharing was higher in persistent than newly diagnosed patients.

The time point is: persistent/refractory GD, antithyroid drugs over 5 years with positive TRAb. Extracted PBMC RNA gave rise to the TCR library. Diagnoses of Graves' disease were made by American Thyroid Association guidelines. Germline assignment: CDR1 SNHLY and CDR2 FYNNEI. This CDR3 contains 16 residues. V lost 6 bases to trimming and J lost 1 base, with 19 bases between them. Arm-PCR of CDR3 regions and iRepertoire HTBI primers were used to build TCR beta libraries. Study processing details: Identified segments across samples numbered about 64 TRBV and roughly 15 TRBJ. TCRdb passed the multiplex PCR reads through MiXCR, listing each CDR3 protein once. The authors' filters were not applied to this entry. The sample shows 430,000 or so distinct CDR3 sequences, roughly a fifth of them seen only once. In the case of this clonotype: Antigen unknown.

This chain links TRBV2 with TRBJ2-7, with D unresolved. This receptor was identified in a female donor with Graves disease. The sequencing here drew on peripheral blood mononuclear cells (PBMCs), taken when the disease was refractory, from a patient treated with antithyroid drugs. The CDR3 spells CASRERIVAPSYEQYF. CDR3 coding DNA: TGTGCCAGCAGGGAGAGAATCGTTGCCCCGTCCTACGAGCAGTACTTC.